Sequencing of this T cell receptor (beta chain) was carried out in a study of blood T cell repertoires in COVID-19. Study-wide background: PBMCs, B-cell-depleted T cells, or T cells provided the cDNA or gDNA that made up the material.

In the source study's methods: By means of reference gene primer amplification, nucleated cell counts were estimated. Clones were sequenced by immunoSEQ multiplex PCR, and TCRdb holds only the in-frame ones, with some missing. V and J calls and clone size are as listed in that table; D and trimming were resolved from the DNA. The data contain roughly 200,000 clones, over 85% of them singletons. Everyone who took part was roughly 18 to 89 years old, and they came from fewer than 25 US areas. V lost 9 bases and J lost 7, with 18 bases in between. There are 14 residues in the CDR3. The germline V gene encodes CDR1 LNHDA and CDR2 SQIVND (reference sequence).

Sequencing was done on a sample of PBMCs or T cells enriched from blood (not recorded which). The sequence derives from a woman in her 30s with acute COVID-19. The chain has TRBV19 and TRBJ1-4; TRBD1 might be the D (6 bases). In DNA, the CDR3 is TGTGCCAGCCGGAAGGGGGGGGAGAGTGAAAAACTGTTTTTT. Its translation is CASRKGGESEKLFF.